This is a list of T cell receptor beta chains from one sample in a study of cytomegalovirus exposure and HLA in healthy donors. Data came from immunoSEQ multiplex PCR; TCRdb stores just in-frame clones and leaves some out. The sample contains 150,000 to 160,000 clones, 86% of which appear only once. The sequenced sample was PBMCs. Source of these receptors: a man aged 18 to 29 in good health and CMV-seropositive. The CDR3 runs from the conserved cysteine through the conserved F or W. A D gene is named only where the DNA matches it firmly. A row's size may be missing; if present it is once, few, many or a size class.

V	size	D	length	J	CDR3	DNA
TRBV9	.	.	13	TRBJ2-7	CASSVGQGHEQYF	TGTGCCAGCAGCGTAGGGCAGGGCCACGAGCAGTACTTC
TRBV6-1	few	.	14	TRBJ2-7	CASSGRGSSYEQYF	TGTGCCAGCAGTGGGCGGGGAAGTTCCTACGAGCAGTACTTC
TRBV7-2	.	TRBD2	13	TRBJ2-5	CASSPRGDGTQYF	TGTGCCAGCAGCCCCCGGGGGGACGGGACCCAGTACTTC
TRBV5-1	.	.	15	TRBJ1-1	CASSLLGRGDTEAFF	TGCGCCAGCAGCTTGCTGGGGCGGGGGGACACTGAAGCTTTCTTT
TRBV7-8	.	.	16	TRBJ1-5	CASSSGTSGVGQPQHF	TGTGCCAGCAGCTCGGGAACTTCAGGGGTCGGTCAGCCCCAGCATTTT
TRBV9	.	TRBD1	14	TRBJ1-1	CASSQGQGFAEAFF	TGTGCCAGCAGCCAAGGACAGGGGTTCGCTGAAGCTTTCTTT
TRBV5-1	few	.	14	TRBJ1-2	CASSLQPSNYGYTF	TGCGCCAGCAGTTTACAGCCTTCTAACTATGGCTACACCTTC
TRBV30	.	.	12	TRBJ2-7	CAWSVTGDEQYF	TGTGCCTGGAGTGTAACCGGGGACGAGCAGTACTTC
TRBV9	once	TRBD2	16	TRBJ2-7	CASSGGTSGPSYEQYF	TGTGCCAGCAGCGGCGGGACTAGCGGGCCCTCCTACGAGCAGTACTTC
TRBV7-6	few	.	14	TRBJ1-5	CASSLANSNQPQHF	TGTGCCAGCAGCCTGGCCAATAGCAATCAGCCCCAGCATTTT
TRBV5-4	.	.	15	TRBJ2-7	CASSEPGTASYEQYF	TGTGCCAGCAGCGAACCCGGTACTGCTTCCTACGAGCAGTACTTC
TRBV6-5	.	.	15	TRBJ1-4	CASSFGHLTQEKLFF	TGTGCCAGCAGTTTTGGACATTTGACGCAAGAAAAACTGTTTTTT
TRBV2	.	.	14	TRBJ2-7	CASSTGGSADEQYF	TGTGCCAGCTCCACTGGGGGGAGCGCGGACGAGCAGTACTTC
TRBV30	.	TRBD2	15	TRBJ2-5	CAWSVVSGSYETQYF	TGTGCCTGGAGTGTGGTTAGCGGGAGTTATGAGACCCAGTACTTC
TRBV11-2	.	TRBD2	13	TRBJ2-7	CASSFAGAYEQYF	TGTGCCAGCAGCTTCGCGGGAGCCTACGAGCAGTACTTC
TRBV5-5	.	.	11	TRBJ1-1	CASSSVTEAFF	TGTGCCAGCAGCTCCGTCACTGAAGCTTTCTTT
TRBV6-6	.	TRBD2	15	TRBJ2-7	CASSMKRERSYEQYF	TGTGCCAGCAGTATGAAGCGGGAGCGCTCCTACGAGCAGTACTTC
TRBV6-4	few	TRBD2	15	TRBJ2-1	CASSDSAGAYNEQFF	TGTGCCAGCAGTGACTCAGCGGGAGCCTACAATGAGCAGTTCTTC